These 9 T cell receptor beta chains share one sample of origin, sequenced in a study of shared clonotypes between healthy human individuals. Profiled with immunoSEQ multiplex PCR; TCRdb holds only in-frame clones, not every one. The table lists 2 million to 2.5 million clones, 80% to 95% of them singletons. The sequencing input was naive CD4+ T cells from PBMCs. The subset was: CD45RA+ positively selected. The receptor source for this set is a man younger than 30 in good health. Some clones in this sample may be carry-over from other donors' samples.

The sample holds a few counts of this clone. The V gene is TRBV4-1, the J gene TRBJ1-1, with 7 positions matching TRBD1. CDR3 length equals 16 residues. Germline values: CDR1 MGHRA, CDR2 YSYEKL. V gave up 1 base and J gave up 3 bases; unmatched junction bases: 8. The CDR3 DNA reads as TGCGCCAGCAGCCAAGCCGGATCAGGGGGGTACACTGAAGCTTTCTTT. Translating it yields CASSQAGSGGYTEAFF.

The chain joins TRBV4-1 to TRBJ2-2; D gene unclear. CDR1 is MGHRA and CDR2 is YSYEKL in the germline V gene. The CDR3 runs to 13 residues. V dropped 2 bases and J dropped 7 bases, with 8 bases sitting between them. The CDR3 protein is CASSQIGRGELFF. The CDR3 DNA follows: TGCGCCAGCAGCCAAATCGGTCGCGGGGAGCTGTTTTTT.

The V and J genes are TRBV6-5 and TRBJ1-5; the match to TRBD1 covers 7 bases. CDR1 is MNHEY, CDR2 SVGAGI, per germline. V gave up 5 bases and J gave up 5 bases; unmatched junction bases: 9. The CDR3 covers 15 residues. DNA for the CDR3: TGTGCCAGCAGTAAAACAGGGGTACTCTATCAGCCCCAGCATTTT. Amino acids: CASSKTGVLYQPQHF.

The chain links TRBV27 to TRBJ1-1; 7 nucleotides line up with TRBD1. CDR1 and CDR2 from the germline V gene are MNHEY and SMNVEV (reference sequence). The CDR3 has 16 residues. V dropped 3 bases and J dropped 3; count of bases not matched to a gene: 10. The CDR3: CASSFKPQGIYTEAFF. CDR3 nucleotides: TGTGCCAGCAGTTTCAAACCACAGGGGATCTACACTGAAGCTTTCTTT.

This chain uses TRBV29-1 with TRBJ2-2; 9 bases line up with TRBD2. Germline loops: CDR1 SQVTM, CDR2 ANQGSEA. V gave up 3 bases and J gave up 8 bases; unmatched junction bases: 7. The CDR3 length is 14 residues. CDR3 sequence reads: CSVEGGRARGELFF. CDR3 nucleotides: TGCAGCGTTGAGGGCGGGAGGGCCCGTGGGGAGCTGTTTTTT.

The rearrangement uses TRBV10-3 and TRBJ1-2; D is unclear. This CDR3 spans 14 amino acids. The V gene lost 4 bases and the J gene lost 3 bases, with 12 bases spanning the gap. The germline CDR1 and CDR2 sequences are ENHRY and SYGVKD. CDR3 sequence reads: CAISVFDGDYGYTF. As DNA, the CDR3 is TGTGCCATCAGTGTCTTCGACGGGGACTATGGCTACACCTTC.

The rearrangement uses TRBV5-1 and TRBJ1-1; perhaps TRBD1 as D (6 bases). Trimming pared 0 bases from V and 7 bases from J, leaving 16 bases between. CDR3 length: 15 residues. CDR1 is SGHRS, CDR2 YFSETQ, per germline. The CDR3 spells CASSLGGTNAFEAFF. In DNA, the CDR3 is TGCGCCAGCAGCTTGGGCGGGACAAATGCTTTTGAAGCTTTCTTT.

V gene TRBV5-6 combines with J gene TRBJ1-3; D is undetermined. Germline values: CDR1 SGHDT, CDR2 YYEEEE. CDR3 length: 14 residues. V was shortened by 4 bases and J by 4 bases, with 12 bases between the two germline ends. The CDR3 DNA reads as TGTGCCAGCAGCCTGCGACGACTAGGAAACACCATATATTTT. This translates into CASSLRRLGNTIYF.

The chain links TRBV10-3 to TRBJ1-1; 10 nucleotides align to TRBD1. The CDR3 loop spans 18 amino acids. The J segment lost 0 bases and the V segment lost 4 bases, leaving 11 bases of the junction unmatched. Looked up from germline, CDR1 is ENHRY and CDR2 is SYGVKD. CDR3 protein: CAISATGTGVNLNTEAFF. As DNA, the CDR3 is TGTGCCATCAGTGCTACCGGGACAGGGGTTAATTTGAACACTGAAGCTTTCTTT.